These T cell receptor beta chains were read from a single sample in a study of blood T cell repertoires in COVID-19. TCRdb keeps only in-frame clones here, not all; method: immunoSEQ multiplex PCR. This sample has 300,000 or so clones, with around 82% found just once. The specimen was peripheral blood. The receptor set was obtained from a woman aged 45-65 years with acute or convalescent COVID-19. CDR3s include the opening cysteine and the closing phenylalanine or tryptophan. A D gene is named only where the DNA matches it firmly. The size entry is marked missing in some rows and otherwise reads once, few, many or a size class.

D	size	V	J	DNA	CDR3
NA	NA	TRBV7-9	TRBJ2-3	TGTGCCAGCAGCTTTGTAGCAGATACGCAGTATTTT	CASSFVADTQYF
NA	NA	TRBV11-3	TRBJ2-2	TGTGCCAGCAGCCCCGCGGCGACTACCGGGGAGCTGTTTTTT	CASSPAATTGELFF
NA	NA	TRBV19	TRBJ1-1	TGTGCCAGTAGTCCCCGGGGGGGGAACACTGAAGCTTTCTTT	CASSPRGGNTEAFF
NA	NA	TRBV6-1	TRBJ1-1	TGTGCCAGCAGTGAAACCGAAGGGGCTGCGAACACTGAAGCTTTCTTT	CASSETEGAANTEAFF
NA	NA	TRBV28	TRBJ1-2	TGTGCCAGCACCCGCCCAGGGTTTGGCTACACCTTC	CASTRPGFGYTF
TRBD1	NA	TRBV5-1	TRBJ1-1	TGCGCCAGCAGCTTGGGCCAGGGGGGTGAAGCTTTCTTT	CASSLGQGGEAFF
TRBD2	NA	TRBV5-4	TRBJ2-5	TGTGCCAGCAGCACGACTAGCGGGGGACGGAAAGAGACCCAGTACTTC	CASSTTSGGRKETQYF
NA	NA	TRBV19	TRBJ2-7	TGTGCCAGTAGTTTCATAGGACAAGGCAGAGAGCAGTACTTC	CASSFIGQGREQYF
NA	NA	TRBV5-1	TRBJ2-3	TGCGCCAGCAGCTTAGATGGGGGGAGTAGTACGCAGTATTTT	CASSLDGGSSTQYF
TRBD1	NA	TRBV28	TRBJ2-1	TGTGCCAGCAGTTCTCCGGGACAGGGAGGCTACAATGAGCAGTTCTTC	CASSSPGQGGYNEQFF
TRBD1	NA	TRBV18	TRBJ2-7	TGTGCCAGCTCAGGACAGGGCTCAGGTGAGCAGTACTTC	CASSGQGSGEQYF
NA	NA	TRBV18	TRBJ1-1	TGTGCCAGCTCACCTCGGGGGGGAATGGACACTGAAGCTTTCTTT	CASSPRGGMDTEAFF
NA	NA	TRBV10-3	TRBJ1-5	TGTGCCATCAGTGAGTATCAGGGAAGGAATCAGCCCCAGCATTTT	CAISEYQGRNQPQHF
NA	few	TRBV15	TRBJ2-7	TGTGCCACCAGCTCAAGGACAGTCTACGAGCAGTACTTC	CATSSRTVYEQYF
NA	NA	TRBV7-2	TRBJ1-2	TGTGCCAGCAGCTTTGATAGGGGAAACTTCGGCTACACCTTC	CASSFDRGNFGYTF
NA	NA	TRBV3-1/TRBV3-2	TRBJ2-2	TGTGCCAGCAGCGAGAGGGGGTACACCGGGGAGCTGTTTTTT	CASSERGYTGELFF
NA	NA	TRBV5-1	TRBJ1-1	TGCGCCAGCAGCTTGGCGGGACAAATCGAAGCTTTCTTT	CASSLAGQIEAFF
NA	NA	TRBV4-2	TRBJ1-1	TGTGCCAGCAGCCAAGATTGGAACAGGGTAACTGAAGCTTTCTTT	CASSQDWNRVTEAFF
TRBD2	NA	TRBV2	TRBJ2-7	TGTGCCAGCAGTCTAGCGGGAGTCTACGAGCAGTACTTC	CASSLAGVYEQYF
NA	NA	TRBV24-1	TRBJ2-5	TGTGCCACCAGTGATCCTCGGACTGGGGGAGGCACGGAGACCCAGTACTTC	CATSDPRTGGGTETQYF
TRBD1	NA	TRBV5-6	TRBJ2-4	TGTGCCAGCAGCGCCCTTACAGGGGGCGGGAACATTCAGTACTTC	CASSALTGGGNIQYF
TRBD2	NA	TRBV11-1	TRBJ2-1	TGTGCCAGCAGCTCCCCGGGACTAGGGGGGAATGAGCAGTTCTTC	CASSSPGLGGNEQFF
NA	NA	TRBV6-5	TRBJ1-2	TGTGCCAGCAGTCCCACCGAAGGGGGTGGCTACACCTTC	CASSPTEGGGYTF
NA	few	TRBV7-2	TRBJ1-5	TGTGCCAGCAGCTTTACCCATTGGCAGGCCACAAACAATCAGCCCCAGCATTTT	CASSFTHWQATNNQPQHF
NA	NA	TRBV2	TRBJ1-5	TGTGCCAGCAGTGGAACCAGGGGCGCGTGGCCCCAGCATTTT	CASSGTRGAWPQHF
TRBD2	NA	TRBV3-1/TRBV3-2	TRBJ2-5	TGTGCCAGCAGCCAAGTACTAGCGAGGGAGACCCAGTACTTC	CASSQVLARETQYF
NA	NA	TRBV24-1	TRBJ2-4	TGTGCCACCAGTGACCCTACTGGAGCCAAAAACATTCAGTACTTC	CATSDPTGAKNIQYF
TRBD1	once	TRBV2	TRBJ1-2	TGTGCCAGCAGTGGACAGGGTGCTGGCGGCTACACCTTC	CASSGQGAGGYTF
TRBD2	NA	TRBV9	TRBJ2-3	TGTGCCAGCAGCCAATACCGGGGGGAGGGCACAGATACGCAGTATTTT	CASSQYRGEGTDTQYF